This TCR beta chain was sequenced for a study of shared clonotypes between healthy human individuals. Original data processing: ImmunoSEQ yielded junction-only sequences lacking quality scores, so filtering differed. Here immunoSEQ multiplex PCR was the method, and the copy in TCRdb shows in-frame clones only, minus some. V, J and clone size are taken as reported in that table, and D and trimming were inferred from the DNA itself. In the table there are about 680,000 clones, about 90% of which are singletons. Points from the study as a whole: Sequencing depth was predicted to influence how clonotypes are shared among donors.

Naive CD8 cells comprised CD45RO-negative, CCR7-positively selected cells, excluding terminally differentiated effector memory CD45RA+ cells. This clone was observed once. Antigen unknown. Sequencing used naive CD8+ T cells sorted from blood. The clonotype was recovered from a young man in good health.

Here the CDR3 reads CASRNGPPGGSYEQYF. In DNA form, the CDR3 reads TGTGCCAGCAGAAATGGTCCCCCGGGGGGCTCCTACGAGCAGTACTTC. The genes are TRBV2 and TRBJ2-7; 7 bases are shared with TRBD2. The V and J ends lost 6 bases and 0 bases, in that order; junction bases with no gene match: 11. Germline V gene lookup returns CDR1 SNHLY and CDR2 FYNNEI. CDR3 length: 16 residues.